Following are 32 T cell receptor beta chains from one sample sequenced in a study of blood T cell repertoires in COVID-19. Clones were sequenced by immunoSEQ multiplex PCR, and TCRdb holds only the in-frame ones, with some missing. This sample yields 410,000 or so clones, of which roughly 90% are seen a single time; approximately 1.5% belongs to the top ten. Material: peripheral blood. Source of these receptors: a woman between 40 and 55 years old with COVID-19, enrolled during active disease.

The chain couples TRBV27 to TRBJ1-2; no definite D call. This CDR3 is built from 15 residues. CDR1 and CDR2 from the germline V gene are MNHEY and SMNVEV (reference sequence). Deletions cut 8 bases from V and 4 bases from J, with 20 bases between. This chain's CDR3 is CASGYSGQTFYGYTF. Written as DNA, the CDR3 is TGTGCCAGCGGTTACTCTGGCCAGACTTTCTATGGCTACACCTTC.

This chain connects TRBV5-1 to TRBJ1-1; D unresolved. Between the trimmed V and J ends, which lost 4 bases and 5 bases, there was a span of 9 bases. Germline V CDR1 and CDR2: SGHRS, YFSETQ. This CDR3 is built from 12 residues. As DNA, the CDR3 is TGCGCCAGCAGCGGCGGGAGTACTGAAGCTTTCTTT. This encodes CASSGGSTEAFF.

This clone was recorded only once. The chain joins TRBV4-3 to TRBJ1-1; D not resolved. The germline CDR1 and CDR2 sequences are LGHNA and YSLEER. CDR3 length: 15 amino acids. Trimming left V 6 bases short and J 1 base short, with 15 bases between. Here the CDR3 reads CASSTLQGANTEAFF. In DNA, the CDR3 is TGCGCCAGCAGTACCCTACAAGGAGCGAACACTGAAGCTTTCTTT.

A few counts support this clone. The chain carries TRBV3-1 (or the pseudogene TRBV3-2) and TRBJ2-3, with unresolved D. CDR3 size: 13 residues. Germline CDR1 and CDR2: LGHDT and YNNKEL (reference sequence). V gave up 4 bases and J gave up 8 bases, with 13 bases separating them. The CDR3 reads CASSPSEAGTQYF. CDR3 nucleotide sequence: TGTGCCAGCAGCCCCTCCGAAGCCGGTACGCAGTATTTT.

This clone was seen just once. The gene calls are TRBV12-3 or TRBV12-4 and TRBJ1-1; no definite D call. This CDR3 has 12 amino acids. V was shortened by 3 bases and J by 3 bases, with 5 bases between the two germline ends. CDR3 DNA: TGTGCCAGCAGTTTTGAGGACACTGAAGCTTTCTTT. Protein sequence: CASSFEDTEAFF.

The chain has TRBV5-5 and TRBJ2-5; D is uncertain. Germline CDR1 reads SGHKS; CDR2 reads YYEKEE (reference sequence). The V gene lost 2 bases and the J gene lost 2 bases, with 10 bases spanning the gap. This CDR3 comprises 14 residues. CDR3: CASSLMPGQETQYF. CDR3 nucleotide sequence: TGTGCCAGCAGCTTAATGCCGGGTCAAGAGACCCAGTACTTC.

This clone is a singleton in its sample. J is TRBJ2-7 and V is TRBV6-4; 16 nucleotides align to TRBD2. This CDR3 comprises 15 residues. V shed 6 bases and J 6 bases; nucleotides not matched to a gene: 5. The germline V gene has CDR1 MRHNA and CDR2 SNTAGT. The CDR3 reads CASRGTSGRECEQYF. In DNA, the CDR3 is TGTGCCAGCAGGGGGACTAGCGGGAGGGAATGCGAGCAGTACTTC.

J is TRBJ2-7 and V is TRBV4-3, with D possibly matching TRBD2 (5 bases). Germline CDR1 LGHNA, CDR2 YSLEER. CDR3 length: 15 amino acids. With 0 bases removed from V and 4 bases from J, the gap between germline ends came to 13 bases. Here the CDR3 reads CASSQDYEGLYEQYF. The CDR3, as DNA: TGCGCCAGCAGCCAAGATTACGAGGGATTATACGAGCAGTACTTC.

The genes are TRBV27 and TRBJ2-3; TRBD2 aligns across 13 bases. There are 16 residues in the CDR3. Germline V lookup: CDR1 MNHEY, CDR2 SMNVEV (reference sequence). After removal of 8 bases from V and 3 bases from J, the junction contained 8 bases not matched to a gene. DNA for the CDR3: TGTGCCAGCGGGCAACTAGCGGGGGGGCAGACAGATACGCAGTATTTT. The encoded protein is CASGQLAGGQTDTQYF.

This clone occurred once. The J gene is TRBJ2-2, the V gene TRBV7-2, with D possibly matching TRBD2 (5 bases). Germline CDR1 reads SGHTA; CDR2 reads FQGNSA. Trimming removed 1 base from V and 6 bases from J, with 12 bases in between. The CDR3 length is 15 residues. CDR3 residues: CASSLDRLAPGELFF. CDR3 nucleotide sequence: TGTGCCAGCAGCTTAGATCGGCTAGCACCCGGGGAGCTGTTTTTT. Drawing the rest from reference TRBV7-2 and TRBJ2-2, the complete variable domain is GAGVSQSPSNKVTEKGKDVELRCDPISGHTALYWYRQSLGQGLEFLIYFQGNSAPDKSGLPSDRFSAERTGGSVSTLTIQRTQQEDSAVYLCASSLDRLAPGELFFGEGSRLTVL.

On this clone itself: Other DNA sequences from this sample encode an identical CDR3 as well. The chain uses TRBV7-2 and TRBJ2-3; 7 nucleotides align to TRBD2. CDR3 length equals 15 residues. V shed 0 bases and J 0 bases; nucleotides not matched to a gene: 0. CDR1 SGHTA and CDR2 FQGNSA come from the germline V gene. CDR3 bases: TGTGCCAGCAGCTTAGCGGGGGGGAGCACAGATACGCAGTATTTT. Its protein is CASSLAGGSTDTQYF.

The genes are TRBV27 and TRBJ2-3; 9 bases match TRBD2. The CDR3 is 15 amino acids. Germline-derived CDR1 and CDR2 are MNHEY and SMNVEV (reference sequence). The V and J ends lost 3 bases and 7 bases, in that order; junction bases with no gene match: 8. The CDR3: CASSFSGTSSYTQYF. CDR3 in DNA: TGTGCCAGCAGTTTCTCCGGGACTAGCTCCTATACGCAGTATTTT.

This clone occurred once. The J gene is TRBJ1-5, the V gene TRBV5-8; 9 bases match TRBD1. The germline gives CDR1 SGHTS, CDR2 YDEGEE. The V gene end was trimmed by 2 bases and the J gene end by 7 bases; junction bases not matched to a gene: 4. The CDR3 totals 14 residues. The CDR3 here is CASSFTGGGQPQHF. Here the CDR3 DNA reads TGTGCCAGCAGCTTCACAGGGGGCGGGCAGCCCCAGCATTTT.

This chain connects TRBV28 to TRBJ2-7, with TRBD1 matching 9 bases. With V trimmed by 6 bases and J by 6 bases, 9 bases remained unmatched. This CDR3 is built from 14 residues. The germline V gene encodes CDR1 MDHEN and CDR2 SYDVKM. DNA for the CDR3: TGTGCCAGCAGAATCCGGGACAGGGACGGCGAGCAGTACTTC. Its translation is CASRIRDRDGEQYF.

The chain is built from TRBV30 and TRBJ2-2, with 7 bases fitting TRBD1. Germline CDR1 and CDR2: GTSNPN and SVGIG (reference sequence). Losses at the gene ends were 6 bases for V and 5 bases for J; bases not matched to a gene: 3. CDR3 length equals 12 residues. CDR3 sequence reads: CACQGVTGELFF. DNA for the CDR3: TGTGCCTGTCAGGGGGTGACCGGGGAGCTGTTTTTT.

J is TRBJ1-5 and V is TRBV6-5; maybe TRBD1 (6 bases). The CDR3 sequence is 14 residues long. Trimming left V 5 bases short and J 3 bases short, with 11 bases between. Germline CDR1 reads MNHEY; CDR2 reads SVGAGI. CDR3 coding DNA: TGTGCCAGCAGTAACAGGGATTTCAATCAGCCCCAGCATTTT. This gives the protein CASSNRDFNQPQHF.

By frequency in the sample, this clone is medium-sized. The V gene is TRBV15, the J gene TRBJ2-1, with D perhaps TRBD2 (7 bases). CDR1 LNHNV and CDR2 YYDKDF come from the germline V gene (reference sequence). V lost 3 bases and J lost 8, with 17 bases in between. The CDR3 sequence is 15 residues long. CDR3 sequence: CATSRVLGGADEQFF. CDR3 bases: TGTGCCACCAGCAGGGTCCTTGGGGGGGCCGATGAGCAGTTCTTC. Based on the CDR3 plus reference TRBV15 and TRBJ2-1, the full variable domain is DAMVIQNPRYQVTQFGKPVTLSCSQTLNHNVMYWYQQKSSQAPKLLFHYYDKDFNNEADTPDNFQSRRPNTSFCFLDIRSPGLGDTAMYLCATSRVLGGADEQFFGPGTRLTVL.

The CDR3 region is CASRTDRAVYEQYF. CDR3 coding DNA: TGTGCCAGCAGAACCGACAGGGCGGTATACGAGCAGTACTTC. The chain is built from TRBV4-2 and TRBJ2-7; 7 bases align to TRBD1. The V gene's germline CDR1 is LGHNA and CDR2 YNFKEQ. After removal of 6 bases from V and 4 bases from J, the junction contained 9 bases not matched to a gene. This CDR3 has 14 residues.

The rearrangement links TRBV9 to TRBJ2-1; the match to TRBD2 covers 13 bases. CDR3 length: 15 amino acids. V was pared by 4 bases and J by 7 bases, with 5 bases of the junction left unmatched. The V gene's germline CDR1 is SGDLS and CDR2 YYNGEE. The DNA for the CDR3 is TGTGCCAGCAGCCAAGGACTAGCGGGAGTAAATGAGCAGTTCTTC. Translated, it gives CASSQGLAGVNEQFF.

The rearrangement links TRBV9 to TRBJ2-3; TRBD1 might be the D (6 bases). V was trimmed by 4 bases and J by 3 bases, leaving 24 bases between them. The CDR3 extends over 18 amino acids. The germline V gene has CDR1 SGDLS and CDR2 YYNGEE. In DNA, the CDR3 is TGTGCCAGCAGCCAAAAACAGGGAGTCGAAAGGGTTACAGATACGCAGTATTTT. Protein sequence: CASSQKQGVERVTDTQYF.

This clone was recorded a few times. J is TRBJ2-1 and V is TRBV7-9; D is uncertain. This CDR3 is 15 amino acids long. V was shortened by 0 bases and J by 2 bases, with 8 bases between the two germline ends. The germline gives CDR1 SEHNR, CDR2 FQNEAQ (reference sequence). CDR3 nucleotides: TGTGCCAGCAGCTTAGCACTCCCCGCCTACAATGAGCAGTTCTTC. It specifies CASSLALPAYNEQFF.

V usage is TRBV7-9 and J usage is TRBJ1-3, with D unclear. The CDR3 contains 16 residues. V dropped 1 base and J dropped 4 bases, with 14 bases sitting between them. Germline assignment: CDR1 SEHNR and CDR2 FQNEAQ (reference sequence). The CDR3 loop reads CASSLDGSGPGNTIYF. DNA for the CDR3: TGTGCCAGCAGCTTAGATGGGTCTGGGCCGGGAAACACCATATATTTT.

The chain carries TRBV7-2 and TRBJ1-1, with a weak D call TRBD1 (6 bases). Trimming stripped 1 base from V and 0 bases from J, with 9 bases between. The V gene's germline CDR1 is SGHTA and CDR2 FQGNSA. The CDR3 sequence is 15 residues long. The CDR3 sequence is CASSLGGHMNTEAFF. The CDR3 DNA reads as TGTGCCAGCAGCTTAGGGGGACATATGAACACTGAAGCTTTCTTT. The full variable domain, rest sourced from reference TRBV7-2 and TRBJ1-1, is GAGVSQSPSNKVTEKGKDVELRCDPISGHTALYWYRQSLGQGLEFLIYFQGNSAPDKSGLPSDRFSAERTGGSVSTLTIQRTQQEDSAVYLCASSLGGHMNTEAFFGQGTRLTVV.

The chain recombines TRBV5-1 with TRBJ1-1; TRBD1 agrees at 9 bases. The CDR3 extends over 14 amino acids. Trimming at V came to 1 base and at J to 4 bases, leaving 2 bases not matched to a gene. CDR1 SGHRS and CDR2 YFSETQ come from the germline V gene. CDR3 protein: CASSLTGGSTEAFF. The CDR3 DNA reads TGCGCCAGCAGCTTGACAGGGGGCTCCACTGAAGCTTTCTTT.

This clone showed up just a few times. This CDR3 is CASSPLEGEAFF. The CDR3 bases are TGTGCCAGCAGTCCGTTGGAGGGGGAAGCTTTCTTT. The chain combines TRBV6-2 or TRBV6-3 with TRBJ1-1; tentative D call: TRBD1 (5 bases). Trimming left V 5 bases short and J 8 bases short, with 12 bases between. Germline values: CDR1 MNHEY, CDR2 SVGEGT. CDR3 length: 12 residues.

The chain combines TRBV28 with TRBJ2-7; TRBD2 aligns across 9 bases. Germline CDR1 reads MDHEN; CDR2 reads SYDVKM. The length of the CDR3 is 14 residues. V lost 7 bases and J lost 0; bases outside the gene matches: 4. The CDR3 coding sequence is TGTGCCAGCACCCTAGCGGGAAACTCCTACGAGCAGTACTTC. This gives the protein CASTLAGNSYEQYF.

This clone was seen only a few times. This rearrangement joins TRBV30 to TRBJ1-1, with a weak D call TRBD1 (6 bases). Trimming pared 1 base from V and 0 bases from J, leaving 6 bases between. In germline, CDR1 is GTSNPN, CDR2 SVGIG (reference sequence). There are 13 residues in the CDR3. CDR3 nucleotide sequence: TGTGCCTGGAGTGGACAGGTGAACACTGAAGCTTTCTTT. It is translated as CAWSGQVNTEAFF.

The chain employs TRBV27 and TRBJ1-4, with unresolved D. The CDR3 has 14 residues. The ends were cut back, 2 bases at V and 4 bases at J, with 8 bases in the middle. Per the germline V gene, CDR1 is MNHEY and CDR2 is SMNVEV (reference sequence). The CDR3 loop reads CASSLTVHNEKLFF. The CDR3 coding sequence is TGTGCCAGCAGTTTAACAGTCCATAATGAAAAACTGTTTTTT.

The CDR3 sequence is CASSPGILAGALDTQYF. The CDR3 DNA reads TGTGCCAGCTCACCCGGAATCCTAGCGGGGGCTTTAGATACGCAGTATTTT. The chain carries TRBV18 and TRBJ2-3, with TRBD2 identical over 10 bases. V was clipped by 3 bases and J by 5 bases; unmatched bases: 11. From germline, CDR1 is KGHSH and CDR2 LQKENI. This CDR3 spans 17 amino acids.

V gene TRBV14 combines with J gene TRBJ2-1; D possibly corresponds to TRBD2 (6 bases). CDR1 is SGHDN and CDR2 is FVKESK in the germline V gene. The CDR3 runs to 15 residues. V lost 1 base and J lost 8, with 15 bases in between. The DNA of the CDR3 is TGTGCCAGCAGCCAAGTCCCCGGGGGAGGCTATGAGCAGTTCTTC. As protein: CASSQVPGGGYEQFF.

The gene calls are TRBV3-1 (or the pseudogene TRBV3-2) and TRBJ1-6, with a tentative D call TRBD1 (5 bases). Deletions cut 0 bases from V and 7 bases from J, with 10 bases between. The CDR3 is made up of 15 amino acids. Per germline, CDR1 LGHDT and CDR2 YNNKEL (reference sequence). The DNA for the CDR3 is TGTGCCAGCAGCCAAGAGGGGCAGGAGAATTCACCCCTCCACTTT. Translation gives CASSQEGQENSPLHF.

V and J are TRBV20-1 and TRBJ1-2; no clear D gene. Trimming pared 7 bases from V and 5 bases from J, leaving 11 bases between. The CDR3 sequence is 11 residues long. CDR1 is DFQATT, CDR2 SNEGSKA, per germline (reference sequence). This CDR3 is CSVRLPYGYTF. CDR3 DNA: TGCAGTGTTCGACTCCCATATGGCTACACCTTC.